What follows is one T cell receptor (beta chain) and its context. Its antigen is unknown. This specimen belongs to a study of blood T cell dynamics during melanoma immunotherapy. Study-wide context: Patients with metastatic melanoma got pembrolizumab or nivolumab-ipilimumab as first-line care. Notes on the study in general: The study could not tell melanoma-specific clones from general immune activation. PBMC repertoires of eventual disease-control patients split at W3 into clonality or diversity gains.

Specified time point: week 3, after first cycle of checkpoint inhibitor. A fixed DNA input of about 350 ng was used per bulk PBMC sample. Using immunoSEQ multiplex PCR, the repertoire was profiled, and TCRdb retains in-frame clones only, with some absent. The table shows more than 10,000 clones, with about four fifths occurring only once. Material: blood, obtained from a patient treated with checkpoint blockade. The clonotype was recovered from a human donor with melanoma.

CDR3 sequence (DNA): TGTGCCAGCAGCTTAGCCCCTAGCGGGGGGGCGACGGACAATGAGCAGTTCTTC. Translated: CASSLAPSGGATDNEQFF. The chain combines TRBV7-3 with TRBJ2-1; TRBD2 matches at 12 bases. Germline trimming cut 2 bases from V and 5 bases from J; bases unmatched to any gene: 10. The CDR3 is made up of 18 amino acids. Germline values: CDR1 SGHTA, CDR2 FQGTGA.